This passage covers 12 T cell receptor beta chains from one sample sequenced in a study of blood T cell repertoires in COVID-19. The data were produced by immunoSEQ multiplex PCR, yet TCRdb's version contains in-frame clones alone and is incomplete. Of tens of thousands of clones listed, over 80% are singletons. The sequenced sample consisted of peripheral blood. These receptors were collected from an elderly man with active or convalescent COVID-19.

This chain connects TRBV7-8 to TRBJ2-2, with TRBD1 matching 8 bases. V gave up 5 bases and J gave up 4 bases; unmatched junction bases: 6. This CDR3 comprises 15 residues. From germline, CDR1 is SGHVS and CDR2 FQNEAQ. The CDR3 bases are TGTGCCAGCAGCCTCAGGGGGCGGGGCACCGGGGAGCTGTTTTTT. Encoded protein: CASSLRGRGTGELFF.

This rearrangement joins TRBV20-1 to TRBJ2-1; D call uncertain. Germline V gives CDR1 DFQATT, CDR2 SNEGSKA (reference sequence). V gave up 1 base and J gave up 6 bases, with 4 bases separating them. The CDR3 totals 11 residues. CDR3 region: CSARGSNEQFF. The CDR3 region has the DNA TGCAGTGCTAGAGGTAGCAATGAGCAGTTCTTC.

The rearrangement uses TRBV30 and TRBJ1-5; 7 bases line up with TRBD1. This CDR3 has 13 residues. Germline V lookup: CDR1 GTSNPN, CDR2 SVGIG (reference sequence). V lost 5 bases, J lost 5 bases, and 6 bases stayed unmatched. The DNA of the CDR3 is TGTGCCTGGGGAAAGACAGGGCATCAGCCCCAGCATTTT. It codes for CAWGKTGHQPQHF.

The rearrangement joins TRBV7-2 to TRBJ2-3; 8 bases match TRBD2. Trimming took 5 bases from V and 0 from J; bases not matched to a gene: 7. The CDR3 totals 16 residues. CDR1 and CDR2 (germline): SGHTA, FQGNSA. The CDR3 protein is CASSPLAGKSTDTQYF. The CDR3 DNA sequence: TGTGCCAGCAGCCCCTTAGCGGGAAAAAGCACAGATACGCAGTATTTT. Looking up the rest from reference TRBV7-2 and TRBJ2-3 gives the full variable domain: GAGVSQSPSNKVTEKGKDVELRCDPISGHTALYWYRQSLGQGLEFLIYFQGNSAPDKSGLPSDRFSAERTGGSVSTLTIQRTQQEDSAVYLCASSPLAGKSTDTQYFGPGTRLTVL.

The chain links TRBV11-2 to TRBJ2-2; 16 bases line up with TRBD2. The CDR3 is 18 residues long. J was trimmed by 4 bases and V by 5 bases; bases with no gene match: 7. Germline loops: CDR1 SGHAT, CDR2 FQNNGV. The CDR3 here is CASSPGTSGGAATGELFF. In DNA form, the CDR3 reads TGTGCCAGCAGCCCGGGGACTAGCGGGGGGGCCGCCACCGGGGAGCTGTTTTTT.

The chain carries TRBV5-1 and TRBJ1-2; D gene uncertain. Between the trimmed V and J ends, which lost 3 bases and 6 bases, there was a span of 21 bases. This CDR3 has 16 amino acids. CDR1 and CDR2 (germline): SGHRS, YFSETQ. The CDR3 sequence is CASSSSPLPGFDGYTF. The CDR3 region has the DNA TGCGCCAGCAGCTCAAGCCCCCTGCCCGGGTTCGATGGCTACACCTTC. The full variable domain, in which reference TRBV5-1 and TRBJ1-2 provide the parts outside the CDR3, is KAGVTQTPRYLIKTRGQQVTLSCSPISGHRSVSWYQQTPGQGLQFLFEYFSETQRNKGNFPGRFSGRQFSNSRSEMNVSTLELGDSALYLCASSSSPLPGFDGYTFGSGTRLTVV.

The chain links TRBV6-5 to TRBJ2-5; D is uncertain. The V gene lost 6 bases and the J gene lost 5 bases, with 10 bases spanning the gap. The germline CDR1 and CDR2 sequences are MNHEY and SVGAGI. This CDR3 has 12 residues. The CDR3 protein is CASRASLETQYF. In DNA form, the CDR3 reads TGTGCCAGCAGGGCCTCCCTCGAGACCCAGTACTTC.

This rearrangement joins TRBV9 to TRBJ1-1; unclear D gene. V was pared by 0 bases and J by 0 bases, with 3 bases between. This CDR3 has 13 residues. Germline lookup yields CDR1 SGDLS and CDR2 YYNGEE. Here the CDR3 reads CASSVALNTEAFF. For the CDR3, the DNA is TGTGCCAGCAGCGTAGCGTTGAACACTGAAGCTTTCTTT. Full variable domain (missing parts from reference TRBV9 and TRBJ1-1): DSGVTQTPKHLITATGQRVTLRCSPRSGDLSVYWYQQSLDQGLQFLIQYYNGEERAKGNILERFSAQQFPDLHSELNLSSLELGDSALYFCASSVALNTEAFFGQGTRLTVV.

The rearrangement uses TRBV6-5 and TRBJ2-5; D is undetermined. Germline V gene sequence: CDR1 MNHEY, CDR2 SVGAGI. V was trimmed by 4 bases and J by 5 bases, leaving 11 bases between them. The CDR3 is 13 amino acids. The CDR3 sequence is CASSLARWETQYF. The CDR3 DNA sequence: TGTGCCAGCAGTTTGGCCAGGTGGGAGACCCAGTACTTC.

The chain employs TRBV5-1 and TRBJ2-7; TRBD2 is a possible D gene (5 bases). Germline V gives CDR1 SGHRS, CDR2 YFSETQ. The V end was cut by 4 bases, the J end by 3 bases, with 11 bases between. The length of the CDR3 is 13 residues. The DNA of the CDR3 is TGCGCCAGCAGCCCCTCGGGGAACTACGAGCAGTACTTC. Translating gives CASSPSGNYEQYF.

This clone has a single count. The gene calls are TRBV4-3 and TRBJ2-1, with 7 bases matching TRBD2. The germline CDR1 and CDR2 sequences are LGHNA and YSLEER. V lost 1 base to trimming and J lost 5 bases; unmatched junction nucleotides: 17. The CDR3 covers 19 residues. The CDR3 DNA reads TGCGCCAGCAGCCAAGGGGGAGGGGTTCTTCGGGAGATTAACAATGAGCAGTTCTTC. As protein: CASSQGGGVLREINNEQFF.

This chain joins TRBV5-1 and TRBJ1-3; D possibly corresponds to TRBD1 (6 bases). The germline CDR1 and CDR2 sequences are SGHRS and YFSETQ. Trimming shortened V by 4 bases and J by 3 bases, and 8 bases separated the two germline ends. The CDR3 extends over 13 amino acids. CDR3 sequence reads: CASSPGVGNTIYF. In DNA, the CDR3 is TGCGCCAGCAGCCCAGGGGTTGGAAACACCATATATTTT. Complete variable domain (other parts from reference TRBV5-1 and TRBJ1-3): KAGVTQTPRYLIKTRGQQVTLSCSPISGHRSVSWYQQTPGQGLQFLFEYFSETQRNKGNFPGRFSGRQFSNSRSEMNVSTLELGDSALYLCASSPGVGNTIYFGEGSWLTVV.